This TCR beta chain was identified in a study of regulatory T cells in long-lasting Graves disease. Study outcomes and limitations: Among samples with persistent disease, TRBV28, TRBJ1-2 and TRBJ2-5 were favored.

Through Arm-PCR of CDR3 regions and iRepertoire HTBI primers, TCR beta libraries were built. TCRdb redid the calling of the multiplex PCR reads with MiXCR, one entry per CDR3 protein. The sample contains approximately 300,000 distinct CDR3 sequences, more than 15% of which appear only once. Time point indicated: newly diagnosed GD, antithyroid drugs for less than 3 months. Extracted RNA from PBMCs served as the source of the TCR library. This CDR3 spans 14 amino acids. V gave up 5 bases and J gave up 4 bases; unmatched junction bases: 7. Per the germline V gene, CDR1 is MNHEY and CDR2 is SMNVEV (reference sequence). This clonotype has a count of ten or more. Its specificity is unknown.

The source is a female donor with Graves disease. The source material was peripheral blood mononuclear cells (PBMCs), sampled at new diagnosis, from a patient treated with antithyroid drugs. V is TRBV27 and J is TRBJ1-1; TRBD1 agrees at 7 bases. The CDR3 bases are TGTGCCAGCAGTCTTTCCTGGGACAGCACTGAAGCTTTCTTT. Translating gives CASSLSWDSTEAFF.